The 3 T cell receptor beta chains listed next were all sequenced from one sample in a study of sequential checkpoint blockade in melanoma. The protocol was immunoSEQ multiplex PCR, while the TCRdb copy is restricted to in-frame clones and leaves out a portion. The sample carries more than 30,000 clones, 30% to 35% recorded once. Documented treatment: randomized to nivolumab then ipilimumab (arm A) or the reverse (arm B). The specimen comprised tumor tissue (inferred from file names), sampled from a patient given nivolumab and ipilimumab in sequence. The receptors were gathered from a human donor with melanoma.

The CDR3 nucleotides read TGTGCCAGCATGCCCTCAGGGTTCAGCACAGATACGCAGTATTTT. It translates to CASMPSGFSTDTQYF. The chain uses TRBV11-3 and TRBJ2-3; D perhaps matches TRBD1 (5 bases). There are 15 residues in the CDR3. Deletions cut 7 bases from V and 0 bases from J, with 14 bases between. In germline, CDR1 is SGHNT, CDR2 YENEEA.

Ten or more counts support this clone. This rearrangement joins TRBV11-3 to TRBJ1-5; D uncertain. Looked up from germline, CDR1 is SGHNT and CDR2 is YENEEA. Trimming took 1 base from V and 6 from J, leaving 13 bases between them. CDR3 size: 15 residues. CDR3 sequence: CASSLGSKTPQPQHF. Here the CDR3 DNA reads TGTGCCAGCAGCTTAGGAAGCAAGACCCCTCAGCCCCAGCATTTT.

This clone was seen only a few times. The chain has TRBV6-8 and TRBJ1-6; maybe TRBD1 (5 bases). Germline V gene lookup returns CDR1 MNHGY and CDR2 SAAAGT. The CDR3 consists of 16 residues. V lost 6 bases to trimming and J lost 0 bases, with 12 bases between them. For the CDR3, the DNA is TGTGCCAGCAGAGAAGGGGCGAACTCCTATAATTCACCCCTCCACTTT. This translates into CASREGANSYNSPLHF.